This T cell receptor beta chain was sequenced in a study of blood T cell repertoires in COVID-19 (dated by TCRdb to the early 2020s). In terms of the full investigation: Collaborator samples came from the United States, Italy and Spain and covered acute and convalescent phases of COVID-19. A freely available public database, intended as a resource for researchers studying the immune response to SARS-CoV-2, is where the repertoires were released. Samples were obtained from the ongoing ImmuneRACE study (first 160 participants) and from 1,254 subjects provided by 6 global collaborators. HLA class I and class II types, where available, came from metadata supplied by the sample provider rather than from assay-based typing. The dataset comprised deeply sampled blood TCRbeta repertoires from subjects exposed to, actively infected with, or recovered from COVID-19. The material from the prospective study consisted of cDNA or gDNA derived from T cells, B-cell-depleted T cells, or PBMCs. Sample metadata almost always included a de-identified subject ID, COVID-19 status, age in years and sex. The study at large found these results: The amount of clinical and demographic metadata varied by source and participant and was provided uncurated.

Note on this clone: The antigen it binds to is not known. No base qualities exist here, and no much larger clone lies one base off it.

Trimming leaves V shorter by 8 bases and J shorter by 6 bases, with the junction holding 8 bases beyond the gene matches. CDR1 and CDR2 are read off the germline V gene as MNHEY and SVGAGI. The CDR3 goes from the cysteine to the phenylalanine over 14 residues. The retained sequence is limited to the CDR3, 42 bases, with the frame set at the first base. TCRbeta CDR3 regions were amplified from genomic DNA by means of the immunoSEQ Assay, a bias-controlled multiplex PCR. The study's own analysis went as follows. The number of nucleated cells in each sample was estimated by amplification of reference gene primers within the assay. To quantify the absolute abundance of each unique TCRbeta CDR3 rearrangement, sequence reads were collapsed and filtered. Productive Simpson clonality was computed per sample as the square root of Simpson's diversity index over productive rearrangements. Here the immuneACCESS table is served through TCRdb, limited to in-frame sequences with V and J called. Missing clones are a known gap in these copies; in checked studies unresolved V genes cover under half, and the rest lacks a known reason. The V and J calls and clone size were taken over from that table, and D and trimming were inferred from the DNA. The sample profile shows almost 350,000 clones; over 85% of them were found once. The ten largest clones represent over 3.5% of the sample.

In Seattle, one collaborating source enrolled patients while the infection was active and tracked those patients longitudinally over the course of disease. Whole blood was collected in K2EDTA tubes by collaborating institutions according to the institutions' own protocols. For TCRbeta analysis, collaborators shipped samples in one of three forms: frozen whole blood, isolated PBMCs, or DNA extracted from either of those sample types. Input material: peripheral blood. The sequence came from a woman aged 55-69 years with COVID-19, enrolled during active disease. The chain links TRBV6-5 with TRBJ2-3; 10 junctional bases match TRBD1. At the DNA level, the sequence is TGTGCCAGCCACCGGGACAGGGGAGGGGATACGCAGTATTTT. Its protein product is CASHRDRGGDTQYF.